This T cell receptor beta chain was captured in a study of blood T cells in healthy people across ages. Healthy Caucasians from Russia aged about 6 to 90 served as donors. It was roughly 10 milliliters of peripheral blood that were drawn from each donor. A second roughly 6 to 12 cycle PCR used barcoded and J-beta primers. TCRdb processed the 5' RACE reads anew with MiXCR; each CDR3 protein has one entry. Of about 570,000 distinct CDR3 sequences listed, 27% are singletons. Study results and limitations: Any changes in expanded clonotypes were possibly confounded, as donor CMV status remained unknown. Compared with aged donors, long-lived donors showed fewer expanded clones, suggesting selection.

Notes on this clonotype: The antigen remains unidentified.

This receptor was obtained from an older woman in good health. Sequencing was done on a sample of blood.

CDR3 DNA sequence: TGTGCCAGCAGCTTCCTAGCGGTAAATTTAGAGACCCAGTACTTC. Its translation is CASSFLAVNLETQYF. This chain uses TRBV5-5 with TRBJ2-5, with 7 bases aligning to TRBD2. V lost 2 bases, J lost 4 bases, and 8 bases stayed unmatched. The germline CDR1 and CDR2 sequences are SGHKS and YYEKEE (reference sequence). The CDR3 has 15 residues. Full variable domain (remainder filled in from reference TRBV5-5 and TRBJ2-5): DAGVTQSPTHLIKTRGQQVTLRCSPISGHKSVSWYQQVLGQGPQFIFQYYEKEERGRGNFPDRFSARQFPNYSSELNVNALLLGDSALYLCASSFLAVNLETQYFGPGTRLLVL.